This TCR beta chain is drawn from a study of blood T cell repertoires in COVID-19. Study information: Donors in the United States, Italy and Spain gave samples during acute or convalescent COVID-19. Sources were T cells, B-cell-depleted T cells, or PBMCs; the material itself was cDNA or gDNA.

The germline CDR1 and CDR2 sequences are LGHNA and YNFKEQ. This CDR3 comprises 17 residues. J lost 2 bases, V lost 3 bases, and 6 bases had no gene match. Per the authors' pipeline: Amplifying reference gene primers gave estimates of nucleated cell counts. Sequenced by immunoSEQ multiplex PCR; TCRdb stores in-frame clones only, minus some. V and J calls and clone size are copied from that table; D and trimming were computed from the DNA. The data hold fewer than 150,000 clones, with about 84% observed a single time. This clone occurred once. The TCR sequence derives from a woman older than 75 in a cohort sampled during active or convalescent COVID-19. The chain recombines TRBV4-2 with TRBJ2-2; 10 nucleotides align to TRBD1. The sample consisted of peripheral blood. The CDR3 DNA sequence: TGTGCCAGCAGCCATTATGGGACAGGGGACAACACCGGGGAGCTGTTTTTT. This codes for CASSHYGTGDNTGELFF.